The clone carrying this T cell receptor (beta chain) was counted between two and nine times. This sample was included in a study of sequential checkpoint blockade in melanoma. Measured with immunoSEQ multiplex PCR; TCRdb has only the in-frame clones, and not every one. Altogether under 15,000 clones are present, under 90% being singletons, with the ten largest covering about 7.5%. The treatment is: randomized to nivolumab then ipilimumab (arm A) or the reverse (arm B). The V gene lost 2 bases and the J gene lost 5 bases, with 13 bases spanning the gap. CDR3 size: 15 residues. CDR1 and CDR2 (germline): KGHSH, LQKENI.

The TCR comes from a human donor with melanoma. The rearrangement links TRBV18 to TRBJ1-5, with D uncertain. The material sequenced was CD8+ T cells sorted from blood (inferred from file names), taken from a patient given nivolumab and ipilimumab in sequence. The CDR3 region has the DNA TGTGCCAGCTCACCAGCTTCGGCAGGCGATCAGCCCCAGCATTTT. Translating gives CASSPASAGDQPQHF.